The entry that follows covers one TCR beta chain sequence. This entry belongs to a study of blood T cell repertoires in COVID-19. Study as a whole: The United States, Italy and Spain supplied acute and convalescent COVID-19 samples.

The authors' processing: By means of reference gene primer amplification, nucleated cell counts were estimated. Assay used: immunoSEQ multiplex PCR; TCRdb lists only in-frame clones, some missing. From that table come the V and J calls and clone size; the DNA was used to work out D and trimming. The sample consists of about 44,000 clones, approximately 88% of them appearing once. V lost 0 bases to trimming and J lost 7 bases, with 18 bases between them. The germline V gene encodes CDR1 SGHTA and CDR2 FQGTGA. CDR3 length equals 17 residues. The sequence was collected from a woman between 35 and 50 years old with acute or convalescent COVID-19. Sequencing used peripheral blood. V is TRBV7-3 and J is TRBJ2-2, with D possibly matching TRBD2 (6 bases). CDR3 nucleotides: TGTGCCAGCAGCTTAACCCCCTGGCGGGGCCTGGGCGGGGAGCTGTTTTTT. Its protein is CASSLTPWRGLGGELFF.